A single TCR beta chain is shown here with its context. Its antigen remains unidentified. One base away there is no much larger clone; base qualities are not given. This sample was included in a study of blood T cells in healthy people across ages (dated by TCRdb to about 2015). In the study overall: In model experiments, template switching captured roughly one uniquely barcoded TCR beta cDNA molecule for every two T cells. Two additional independent replicas of 1 million unique cDNA reads from the same blood draw were analyzed for two donors (one aged 18 to 30 and one aged 80 or older). To avoid experimental bias, donors of different ages were spread randomly across the sequencing lanes. Age-related changes in TCR beta repertoire diversity were measured in the study by deep sequencing normalized with unique cDNA molecular identifiers. The donors were split into four age groups: young (average 16 years), middle-aged (39), aged (over 55) and long-lived (approximately 89).

The receptor library was made with 5' RACE. This sample was sequenced with an Illumina HiSeq 2500. A second PCR of about 7 to 12 cycles was performed with a sample-barcoded 5' primer and a J-beta primer mix. A unique molecular identifier was introduced onto each TCR beta cDNA molecule by a template-switch 5' adaptor carrying 12 random nucleotides. Each sample yielded at least 3 million CDR3-containing paired-end reads. First-strand cDNA synthesis was performed from all RNA using the Mint cDNA synthesis kit, with priming by a TRBC-specific oligonucleotide. Following uracil-DNA glycosylase treatment, all cDNA underwent a first 18-cycle PCR with the universal primers M1SS and BC2_uni_R. Per the authors' processing: For normalization, 1 million high-quality reads were randomly selected from each sample, with every read carrying a distinct molecular identifier. Instead of being binned into consensus sequences, reads with shared molecular identifiers were discarded. MiTCR, set to a Q25 quality threshold and the strictest error-elimination algorithm, was used for CDR3 identification, clonotype clustering and error correction. Lower-bound total TCR beta diversity was estimated with a nonparametric unseen species model using Euler transformation. TCRdb reprocessing: public reads trimmed at Q25 with fastp, clones called with MiXCR, in-frame beta chains kept. Rows merge per CDR3 protein into single entries with the most common DNA and genes. Clone size and V and J calls follow TCRdb, not the original study. Counted in this sample were approximately 690,000 distinct CDR3 sequences; around 43% of them appeared once. In total, the top ten clones hold about 30% of the sample.

Overall results and qualifications from the work: Compared with the aged group, the long-lived group had more naive CD4+ T cells, fewer expanded clones and increased TCR diversity, a pattern suggesting age selection. The CMV infection status of donors was not known, potentially confounding age-related changes in expanded clonotypes. Total diversity estimates from one million sequenced T cells were considered lower bounds and underestimates. Observed TCR beta diversity per million T cells fell roughly linearly with age, and a significant reduction was already apparent by age around 36. A strong correlation was found between observed TCR beta diversity and the percentage of naive T cells measured by flow cytometry. Conclusive comparison of naive and antigen-experienced compartments was prevented by the profiling of bulk unsorted PBMCs.

V is cut by 6 bases and J by 1 base, and the space between the germline ends is 10 bases. Including the terminal cysteine and phenylalanine, the CDR3 comprises 13 residues. This entry keeps only the CDR3 DNA: 39 bases, framed from base 1. The donors were some 36 Caucasian individuals from Russia, aged roughly 6 to 95 years, who were systemically healthy. Around 9.8 milliliters of peripheral blood were collected from each donor into EDTA-treated Vacutainer tubes. Ficoll-Paque density-gradient centrifugation was used to isolate PBMCs, with at least 6.5 million per sample. Total RNA, at least 6 micrograms per sample, was extracted from PBMCs with Trizol reagent. Naive CD45RAhigh/CD27high T cell percentages were measured by flow cytometry on a PBMC aliquot from every donor.

This sequence originates from a man older than 75 in good health. The chain employs TRBV23-1 and TRBJ2-7; there is no confident call for the D gene. TRBV23-1 is sorted into the ORF group, with uncertain function. Source material: blood. The CDR3 loop reads CASRPSGSYEQYF. At the DNA level, the sequence is TGCGCCAGCAGGCCGTCTGGATCCTACGAGCAGTACTTC.